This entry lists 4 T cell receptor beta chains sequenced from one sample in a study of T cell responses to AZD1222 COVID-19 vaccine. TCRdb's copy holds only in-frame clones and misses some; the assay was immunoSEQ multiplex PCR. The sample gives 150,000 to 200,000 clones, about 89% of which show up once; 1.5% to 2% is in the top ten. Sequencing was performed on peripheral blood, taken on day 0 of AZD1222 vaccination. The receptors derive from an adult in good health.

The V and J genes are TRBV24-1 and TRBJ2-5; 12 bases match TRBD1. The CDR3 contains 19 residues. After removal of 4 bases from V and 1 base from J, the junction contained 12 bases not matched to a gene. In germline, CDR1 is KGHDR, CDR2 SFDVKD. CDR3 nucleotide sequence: TGTGCCACCAGTGACCCCAGAATTCCGGGACAGGGGGCCCAAGAGACCCAGTACTTC. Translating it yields CATSDPRIPGQGAQETQYF.

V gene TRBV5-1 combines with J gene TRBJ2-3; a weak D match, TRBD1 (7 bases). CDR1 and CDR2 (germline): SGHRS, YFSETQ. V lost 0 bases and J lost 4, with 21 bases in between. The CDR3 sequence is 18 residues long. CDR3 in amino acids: CASSLAPTEGARSDTQYF. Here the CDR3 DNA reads TGCGCCAGCAGCTTGGCTCCAACGGAGGGGGCTCGCTCAGATACGCAGTATTTT.

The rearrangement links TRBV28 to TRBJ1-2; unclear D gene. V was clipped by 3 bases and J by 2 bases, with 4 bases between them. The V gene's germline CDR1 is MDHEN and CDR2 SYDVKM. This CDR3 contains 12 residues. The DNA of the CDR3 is TGTGCCAGCAGTTTGGGAAACTATGGCTACACCTTC. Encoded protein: CASSLGNYGYTF.

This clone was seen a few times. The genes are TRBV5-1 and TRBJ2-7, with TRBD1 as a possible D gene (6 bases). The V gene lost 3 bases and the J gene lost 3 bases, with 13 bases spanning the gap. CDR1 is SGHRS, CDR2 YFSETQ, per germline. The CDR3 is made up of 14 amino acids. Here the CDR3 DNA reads TGCGCCAGCAGCTACCTTTCGACAGGCTACGAGCAGTACTTC. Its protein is CASSYLSTGYEQYF.